The 8 T cell receptor beta chains presented below share a single source sample, sequenced in a study of shared clonotypes between healthy human individuals. TCRdb keeps only in-frame clones here, not all; method: immunoSEQ multiplex PCR. Altogether over 2 million clones are present, about 95% being singletons, with the ten largest covering about 1.1%. CD45RO negativity and positive selection for CCR7 defined naive CD8 cells, a population that excluded terminally differentiated effector memory CD45RA+ cells. Sequenced: naive CD8+ T cells sorted from blood. All receptors derive from a man aged 18 to 30 in good health.

The rearrangement uses TRBV4-1 and TRBJ2-3; D is undetermined. This CDR3 has 14 residues. The germline V gene has CDR1 MGHRA and CDR2 YSYEKL. The V end was cut by 1 base, the J end by 4 bases, with 9 bases between. The CDR3 region is CASSQVTGPDTQYF. The CDR3 DNA reads TGCGCCAGCAGCCAAGTGACGGGCCCAGATACGCAGTATTTT.

The J gene is TRBJ2-7, the V gene TRBV28, with D perhaps matching TRBD2 (6 bases). Germline CDR1 MDHEN, CDR2 SYDVKM. The V gene lost 5 bases and the J gene lost 0 bases, with 17 bases spanning the gap. CDR3 size: 16 residues. The CDR3 spells CASSPAHMDYSYEQYF. DNA for the CDR3: TGTGCCAGCAGTCCAGCCCATATGGACTACTCCTACGAGCAGTACTTC. Full variable domain (remainder filled in from reference TRBV28 and TRBJ2-7): DVKVTQSSRYLVKRTGEKVFLECVQDMDHENMFWYRQDPGLGLRLIYFSYDVKMKEKGDIPEGYSVSREKKERFSLILESASTNQTSMYLCASSPAHMDYSYEQYFGPGTRLTVT.

Comments on this clone: The same CDR3 arises from other DNA sequences in this sample as well. The chain recombines TRBV30 with TRBJ1-3; 7 nucleotides align to TRBD1. Germline V gene sequence: CDR1 GTSNPN, CDR2 SVGIG (reference sequence). V lost 5 bases and J lost 0; bases outside the gene matches: 1. There are 13 residues in the CDR3. The CDR3 reads CAWDRDSGNTIYF. CDR3 DNA sequence: TGTGCCTGGGACAGGGACTCTGGAAACACCATATATTTT. Combining the CDR3 with reference TRBV30 and TRBJ1-3 gives the whole variable domain SQTIHQWPATLVQPVGSPLSLECTVEGTSNPNLYWYRQAAGRGLQLLFYSVGIGQISSEVPQNLSASRPQDRQFILSSKKLLLSDSGFYLCAWDRDSGNTIYFGEGSWLTVV.

V is TRBV4-1 and J is TRBJ2-2; TRBD2 aligns across 10 bases. With 2 bases clipped from V and 4 bases from J, the junction kept 7 bases outside the gene matches. CDR1 and CDR2 from the germline V gene are MGHRA and YSYEKL. The CDR3 is 17 residues long. The CDR3 loop is CASSQTISGGRTGELFF. CDR3 sequence (DNA): TGCGCCAGCAGCCAAACAATTAGCGGGGGGCGCACCGGGGAGCTGTTTTTT.

The chain employs TRBV7-9 and TRBJ2-3, with D possibly being TRBD1 (6 bases). This CDR3 region has 17 residues. The ends were cut back, 3 bases at V and 4 bases at J, with 20 bases in the middle. Germline assignment: CDR1 SEHNR and CDR2 FQNEAQ (reference sequence). DNA of the CDR3: TGTGCCAGCAGCTTGTACACAGGGTATTCAAGTCCAGATACGCAGTATTTT. Its protein product is CASSLYTGYSSPDTQYF.

The V call is TRBV19, the J call TRBJ2-1; 11 positions match TRBD2. This CDR3 contains 15 residues. From germline, CDR1 is LNHDA and CDR2 SQIVND (reference sequence). The J segment lost 7 bases and the V segment lost 5 bases, leaving 7 bases of the junction unmatched. CDR3 nucleotides: TGTGCCAGTAGTCCATTAGCGGGAGGGGTTAATGAGCAGTTCTTC. Translated, it gives CASSPLAGGVNEQFF.

The gene calls are TRBV4-1 and TRBJ2-7, with D possibly being TRBD1 (5 bases). The CDR3 sequence is 15 residues long. In germline, CDR1 is MGHRA, CDR2 YSYEKL. The V gene lost 0 bases and the J gene lost 7 bases, with 16 bases spanning the gap. CDR3: CASSQDPHRLLEQYF. The DNA of the CDR3 is TGCGCCAGCAGCCAAGATCCCCACAGGCTCCTGGAGCAGTACTTC.

This chain joins TRBV11-2 and TRBJ1-4, with D uncertain. CDR1 and CDR2 from the germline V gene are SGHAT and FQNNGV. This CDR3 spans 15 amino acids. Trimming removed 5 bases at V and 3 bases at J, with 13 bases between. CDR3 amino acids: CASSRRQDSNEKLFF. CDR3 in DNA: TGTGCCAGCAGCCGCAGGCAGGACTCTAATGAAAAACTGTTTTTT. Drawing the rest from reference TRBV11-2 and TRBJ1-4, the complete variable domain is EAGVAQSPRYKIIEKRQSVAFWCNPISGHATLYWYQQILGQGPKLLIQFQNNGVVDDSQLPKDRFSAERLKGVDSTLKIQPAKLEDSAVYLCASSRRQDSNEKLFFGSGTQLSVL.